Given below is one TCR beta chain in context. The antigen this receptor binds is unknown. No clone much larger than this one lies a single base away; base qualities are absent. V lost 3 bases and J lost 1 base; the stretch between them is 18 bases long. The CDR3 runs 17 amino acids, cysteine and phenylalanine included. Of all the DNA, just the CDR3 is kept, 51 bases in frame from base 1. The germline V gene encodes CDR1 GTSNPN and CDR2 SVGIG (reference sequence). This entry belongs to a study of control samples from healthy donors and cancer patients (dated by TCRdb to 2018 to 2020). The library came from the immunoSEQ multiplex PCR assay. TCRdb's version of the immuneACCESS table is confined to in-frame rearrangements and falls short of the full clone set. An unresolved V gene accounts for under half of the shortfall where checked; the remainder is of unknown origin. The sample table contains about 22,000 clones; only one count was recorded for about 83% of them. The ten largest clones add up to 27% of the sample.

Source material: PBMCs. This clonotype was obtained from a man aged 55-75 years with head and neck cancer. The chain employs TRBV30 and TRBJ2-2; tentative D gene TRBD2, with 5 bases matching. CDR3 reads: CAWSKPRAVRNTGELFF. DNA sequence: TGTGCCTGGAGCAAGCCGAGGGCAGTAAGGAACACCGGGGAGCTGTTTTTT.